These 6 T cell receptor beta chains were all obtained from the same sample, sequenced in a study of blood T cells in healthy people across ages. With a J-beta primer mix and a sample-barcoded 5' primer, a second PCR ran roughly 6 to 12 cycles. TCRdb processed the 5' RACE reads anew with MiXCR; each CDR3 protein has one entry. In the table there are roughly 700,000 distinct CDR3 sequences, roughly 32% of which are singletons. The sample consisted of blood. Every receptor here comes from an elderly woman in good health.

Ten or more counts support this clonotype. V usage is TRBV9 and J usage is TRBJ2-7; TRBD1 matches at 7 bases. Per germline, CDR1 SGDLS and CDR2 YYNGEE. Losses at the gene ends were 4 bases for V and 3 bases for J; bases not matched to a gene: 7. The CDR3 loop spans 14 amino acids. The CDR3, as DNA: TGTGCCAGCAGCCCCTCCCCAGGGGGCTACGAGCAGTACTTC. Encoded protein: CASSPSPGGYEQYF.

This clonotype was seen at least ten times. V and J are TRBV20-1 and TRBJ2-5; weak D call: TRBD2 (6 bases). V was cut by 1 base and J by 1 base, with 10 bases left in between. The CDR3 is 14 amino acids. Germline values: CDR1 DFQATT, CDR2 SNEGSKA (reference sequence). CDR3 in DNA: TGCAGTGCTAGAGGGAGGGCTTTCCAAGAGACCCAGTACTTC. Protein product: CSARGRAFQETQYF.

In this sample, this clonotype turned up many times. The CDR3 DNA reads as TGTGCCAGCAGCGTAGGGATTAGCGGGGAAAAGACCCAGTACTTC. Translated, it gives CASSVGISGEKTQYF. The chain has TRBV9 and TRBJ2-5; 8 nucleotides align to TRBD2. This CDR3 region has 15 residues. From germline, CDR1 is SGDLS and CDR2 YYNGEE. The trim removed 0 bases at V and 6 bases at J, leaving 7 bases unmatched.

In its sample, this clonotype was seen a few times. The chain combines TRBV7-8 with TRBJ2-2; possible D gene TRBD2, 7 bases. Germline V gene sequence: CDR1 SGHVS, CDR2 FQNEAQ. V lost 6 bases to trimming and J lost 6 bases, with 17 bases between them. The CDR3 consists of 15 residues. The CDR3, as DNA: TGTGCCAGCAGTTACAAAGGGGGGGGACCCGGGGAGCTGTTTTTT. Translated: CASSYKGGGPGELFF.

The CDR3 DNA reads TGCGCCAGCAAACCCGACGGACGTCCTAATCAGCCCCAGCATTTT. Translating it yields CASKPDGRPNQPQHF. The chain combines TRBV5-1 with TRBJ1-5; D uncertain. Germline loops: CDR1 SGHRS, CDR2 YFSETQ. CDR3 length: 15 residues. The V end lost 6 bases, the J end lost 4 bases, and 17 bases lay between the germline ends.

This clonotype was detected many times. This chain links TRBV6-5 with TRBJ2-2; TRBD1 aligns across 7 bases. The CDR3 runs to 14 residues. Per germline, CDR1 MNHEY and CDR2 SVGAGI. Trimming took 6 bases from V and 7 from J; bases not matched to a gene: 8. Here the CDR3 reads CASSRRGGGGELFF. The CDR3 nucleotides read TGTGCCAGCAGCCGAAGAGGGGGCGGCGGGGAGCTGTTTTTT.